This T cell receptor beta chain was identified in a study of technical replicates of blood from several donors. Some clones are missing from TCRdb's copy, which holds only in-frame ones; the method was immunoSEQ multiplex PCR. The sample carries more than 65,000 clones, roughly 92% recorded once. CDR3 length equals 17 residues. The V and J ends lost 0 bases and 7 bases, in that order; junction bases with no gene match: 11. Looked up from germline, CDR1 is SNHLY and CDR2 is FYNNEI. The rearrangement uses TRBV2 and TRBJ2-7, with 11 bases that match TRBD2. The receptor was isolated from a human donor in good health. The sample comprised T cells isolated from PBMCs. CDR3 nucleotides: TGTGCCAGCAGTGAAGCGTTTAGATCTAGCGGGAGGAATGAGCAGTACTTC. It specifies CASSEAFRSSGRNEQYF.